This T cell receptor beta chain was captured in a study of T cell clonality in common variable immunodeficiency. Study results and caveats: In common variable immunodeficiency, TCR beta chains reportedly carried fewer deletions and N-nucleotide insertions.

Generated by immunoSEQ multiplex PCR, the TCRdb table keeps only in-frame clones and is missing some. This sample carries about 33,000 clones, none of them present only once. A note on this clone: The antigen remains unidentified. The DNA ends 3 residues before the CDR3 does, and the rest of the CDR3 is filled in from the germline J gene.

No CVID subject was ill or on immunomodulatory drugs when sampled. Germline CDR1 and CDR2: SGHTA and FQGNSA. V shed 2 bases and J shed 2 bases, with 12 bases lying between them. CDR3 length: 15 residues. The TCR was taken from a human donor with common variable immunodeficiency. Material for sequencing was peripheral blood mononuclear cells. V usage is TRBV7-2 and J usage is TRBJ2-5, with D uncertain. CDR3 protein: CASSLIAHPQETQYF. CDR3 DNA, as far as it was read: TGTGCCAGCAGCTTAATAGCTCACCCGCAAGAGACC. Variable domain in full (rest from reference TRBV7-2 and TRBJ2-5): GAGVSQSPSNKVTEKGKDVELRCDPISGHTALYWYRQSLGQGLEFLIYFQGNSAPDKSGLPSDRFSAERTGGSVSTLTIQRTQQEDSAVYLCASSLIAHPQETQYFGPGTRLLVL.